What follows are 8 T cell receptor beta chains derived from one specimen sequenced in a study of PD-L1 blockade in urothelial cancer. The protocol was immunoSEQ multiplex PCR, while the TCRdb copy is restricted to in-frame clones and leaves out a portion. The sample consists of 85,000 to 130,000 clones, about nine tenths of them appearing once. The sample consisted of PBMCs, taken around atezolizumab (anti-PD-L1) treatment. The receptors stem from a woman of 80 years or more with urothelial cancer.

The chain has TRBV2 and TRBJ2-7; 9 bases fit TRBD1. J was trimmed by 2 bases and V by 3 bases; bases with no gene match: 5. This CDR3 contains 15 residues. Per the germline V gene, CDR1 is SNHLY and CDR2 is FYNNEI. The CDR3 sequence is CASSEEQGAPYEQYF. The DNA of the CDR3 is TGTGCCAGCAGTGAGGAACAGGGGGCCCCCTACGAGCAGTACTTC.

V usage is TRBV4-1 and J usage is TRBJ2-3, with a tentative D call TRBD1 (6 bases). This CDR3 comprises 14 residues. Trimming removed 5 bases at V and 4 bases at J, with 13 bases between. The germline V gene has CDR1 MGHRA and CDR2 YSYEKL. DNA for the CDR3: TGCGCCAGCAGCGAGGGGGAGTCGGCAGATACGCAGTATTTT. Translating gives CASSEGESADTQYF.

The DNA of the CDR3 is TGTGCCAGCAGCCAAGTCCTGGGGAGCACTGAAGCTTTCTTT. Protein product: CASSQVLGSTEAFF. V gene TRBV14 combines with J gene TRBJ1-1; D not resolved. From germline, CDR1 is SGHDN and CDR2 FVKESK. The CDR3 runs 14 residues. The V end was cut by 1 base, the J end by 4 bases, with 10 bases between.

The chain recombines TRBV28 with TRBJ2-1, with a tentative D call TRBD2 (5 bases). The CDR3 runs to 14 residues. Between the trimmed V and J ends, which lost 7 bases and 4 bases, there was a span of 14 bases. CDR1 and CDR2 (germline): MDHEN, SYDVKM. The CDR3 here is CASKEGWGYNEQFF. CDR3 sequence (DNA): TGTGCCAGCAAAGAGGGATGGGGTTACAATGAGCAGTTCTTC.

This clone has a single count. The chain has TRBV6-6 and TRBJ1-5, with 8 bases identical to TRBD1. From germline, CDR1 is MNHNY and CDR2 SVGAGI (reference sequence). CDR3 length equals 14 residues. V shed 6 bases and J 7 bases; nucleotides not matched to a gene: 8. This chain's CDR3 is CASSQDREDQPQHF. CDR3 DNA sequence: TGTGCCAGCAGCCAGGACAGGGAGGACCAGCCCCAGCATTTT.

The chain recombines TRBV29-1 with TRBJ1-2, with 12 bases lining up with TRBD1. V lost 4 bases to trimming and J lost 3 bases; unmatched junction nucleotides: 6. CDR1 and CDR2 (germline): SQVTM, ANQGSEA. This CDR3 spans 15 amino acids. CDR3 nucleotides: TGCAGCGTTGCAGGGGACAGGGGGCTAGACTATGGCTACACCTTC. Its translation is CSVAGDRGLDYGYTF. The complete variable domain, with remaining parts taken from reference TRBV29-1 and TRBJ1-2, reads SAVISQKPSRDICQRGTSLTIQCQVDSQVTMMFWYRQQPGQSLTLIATANQGSEATYESGFVIDKFPISRPNLTFSTLTVSNMSPEDSSIYLCSVAGDRGLDYGYTFGSGTRLTVV.

The chain combines TRBV7-6 with TRBJ2-3; 7 bases map to TRBD2. This CDR3 is 17 amino acids long. The trim removed 5 bases at V and 4 bases at J, leaving 15 bases unmatched. Per germline, CDR1 SGHVS and CDR2 FNYEAQ. The CDR3 loop reads CASSPPRTSKLADTQYF. The CDR3 DNA is TGTGCCAGCAGCCCGCCCCGGACTAGTAAGTTGGCAGATACGCAGTATTTT.

J is TRBJ1-5 and V is TRBV20-1; D is unclear. CDR1 DFQATT and CDR2 SNEGSKA come from the germline V gene (reference sequence). Between the trimmed V and J ends, which lost 6 bases and 12 bases, there was a span of 15 bases. This CDR3 is 11 amino acids long. Here the CDR3 reads CSASPSVVQHF. For the CDR3, the DNA is TGCAGTGCATCTCCCTCGGTTGTCCAGCATTTT.